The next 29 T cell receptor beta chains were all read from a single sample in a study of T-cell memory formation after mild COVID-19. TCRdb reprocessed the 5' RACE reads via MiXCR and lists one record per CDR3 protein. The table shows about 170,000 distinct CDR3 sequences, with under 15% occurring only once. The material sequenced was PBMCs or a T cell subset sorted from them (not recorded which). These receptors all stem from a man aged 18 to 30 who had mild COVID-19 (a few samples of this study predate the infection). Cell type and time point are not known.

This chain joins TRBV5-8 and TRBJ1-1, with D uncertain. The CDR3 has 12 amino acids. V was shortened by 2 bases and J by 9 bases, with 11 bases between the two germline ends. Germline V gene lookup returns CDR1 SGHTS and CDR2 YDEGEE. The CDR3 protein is CASSFVNAKAFF. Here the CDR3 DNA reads TGTGCCAGCAGCTTCGTCAATGCAAAAGCTTTCTTT.

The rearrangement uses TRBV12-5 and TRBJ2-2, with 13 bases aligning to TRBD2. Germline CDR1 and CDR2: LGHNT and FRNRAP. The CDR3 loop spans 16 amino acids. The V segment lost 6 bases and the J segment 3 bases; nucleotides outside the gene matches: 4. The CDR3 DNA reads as TGTGCTAGTGGCAGGACTAGCGGGGGAGACACCGGGGAGCTGTTTTTT. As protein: CASGRTSGGDTGELFF.

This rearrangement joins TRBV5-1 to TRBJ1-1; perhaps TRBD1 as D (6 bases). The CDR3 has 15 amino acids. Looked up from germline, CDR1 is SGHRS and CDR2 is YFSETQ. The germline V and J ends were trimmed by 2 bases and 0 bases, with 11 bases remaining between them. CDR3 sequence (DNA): TGCGCCAGCAGCTTAGGGGGGAGGATGAACACTGAAGCTTTCTTT. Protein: CASSLGGRMNTEAFF.

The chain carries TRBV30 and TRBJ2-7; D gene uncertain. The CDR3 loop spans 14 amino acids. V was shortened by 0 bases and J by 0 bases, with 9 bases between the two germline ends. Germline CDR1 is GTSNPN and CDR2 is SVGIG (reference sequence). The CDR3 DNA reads TGTGCCTGGAGTGTCAATCTGAACTCCTACGAGCAGTACTTC. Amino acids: CAWSVNLNSYEQYF.

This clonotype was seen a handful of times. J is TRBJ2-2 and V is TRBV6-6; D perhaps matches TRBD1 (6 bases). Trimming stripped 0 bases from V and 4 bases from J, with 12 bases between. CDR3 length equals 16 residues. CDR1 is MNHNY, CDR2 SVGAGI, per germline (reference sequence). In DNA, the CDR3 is TGTGCCAGCAGTTACTCGGCCGGGACAACCACCGGGGAGCTGTTTTTT. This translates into CASSYSAGTTTGELFF.

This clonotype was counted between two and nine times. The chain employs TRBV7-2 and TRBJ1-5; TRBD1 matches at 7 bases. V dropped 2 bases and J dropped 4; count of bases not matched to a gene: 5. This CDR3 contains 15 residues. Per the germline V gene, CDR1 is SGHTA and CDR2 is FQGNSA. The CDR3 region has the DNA TGTGCCAGCAGCTTAAGGGGCAGGGGGAATCAGCCCCAGCATTTT. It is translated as CASSLRGRGNQPQHF.

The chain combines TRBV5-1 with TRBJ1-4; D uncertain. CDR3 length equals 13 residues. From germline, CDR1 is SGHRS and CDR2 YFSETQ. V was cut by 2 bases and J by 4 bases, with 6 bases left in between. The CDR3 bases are TGCGCCAGCAGCTTTCGAATTAATGAAAAACTGTTTTTT. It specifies CASSFRINEKLFF.

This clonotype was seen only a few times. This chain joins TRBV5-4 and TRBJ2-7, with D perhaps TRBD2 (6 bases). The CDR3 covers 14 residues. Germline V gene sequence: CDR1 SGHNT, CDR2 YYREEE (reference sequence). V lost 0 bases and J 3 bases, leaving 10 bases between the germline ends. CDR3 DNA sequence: TGTGCCAGCAGCTTGGCCGGGACTCACTACGAGCAGTACTTC. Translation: CASSLAGTHYEQYF.

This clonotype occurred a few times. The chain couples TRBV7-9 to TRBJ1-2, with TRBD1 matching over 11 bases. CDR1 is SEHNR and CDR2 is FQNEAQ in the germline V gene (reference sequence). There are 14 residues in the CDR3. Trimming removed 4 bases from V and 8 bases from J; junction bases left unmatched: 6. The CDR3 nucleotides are TGTGCCAGCAGCTCCGGACAGGGGGCGCGAGGCTACACCTTC. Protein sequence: CASSSGQGARGYTF. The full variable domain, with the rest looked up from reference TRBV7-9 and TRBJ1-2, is DTGVSQNPRHKITKRGQNVTFRCDPISEHNRLYWYRQTLGQGPEFLTYFQNEAQLEKSRLLSDRFSAERPKGSFSTLEIQRTEQGDSAMYLCASSSGQGARGYTFGSGTRLTVV.

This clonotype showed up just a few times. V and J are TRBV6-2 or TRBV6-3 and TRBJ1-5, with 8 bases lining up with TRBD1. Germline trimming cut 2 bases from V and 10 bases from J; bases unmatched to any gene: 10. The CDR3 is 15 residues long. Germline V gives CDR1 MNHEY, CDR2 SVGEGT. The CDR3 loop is CASSYPGTGITPQHF. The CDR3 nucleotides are TGTGCCAGCAGTTACCCCGGGACAGGAATAACTCCCCAGCATTTT.

The CDR3 sequence: CASSRDRYFNYGYTF. The CDR3 bases are TGCGCCAGCAGCCGGGACCGATACTTTAACTATGGCTACACCTTC. The chain is built from TRBV10-2 and TRBJ1-2; D is perhaps TRBD1 (5 bases). The CDR3 spans 15 residues. V lost 6 bases to trimming and J lost 1 base, with 15 bases between them. The germline V gene has CDR1 WSHSY and CDR2 SAAADI.

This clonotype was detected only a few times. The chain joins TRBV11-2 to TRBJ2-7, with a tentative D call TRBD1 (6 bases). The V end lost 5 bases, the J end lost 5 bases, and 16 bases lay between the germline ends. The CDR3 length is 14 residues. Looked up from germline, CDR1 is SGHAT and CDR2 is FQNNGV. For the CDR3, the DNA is TGTGCCAGCAGCCCATACAGGGTTAGCGACGAGCAGTACTTC. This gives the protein CASSPYRVSDEQYF.

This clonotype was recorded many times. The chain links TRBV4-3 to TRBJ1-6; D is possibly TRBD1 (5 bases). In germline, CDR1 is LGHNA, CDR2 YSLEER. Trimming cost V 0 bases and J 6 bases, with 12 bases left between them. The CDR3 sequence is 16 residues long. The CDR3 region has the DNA TGCGCCAGCAGCCAAGATCCCGGGGCGGGTAATTCACCCCTCCACTTT. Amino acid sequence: CASSQDPGAGNSPLHF.

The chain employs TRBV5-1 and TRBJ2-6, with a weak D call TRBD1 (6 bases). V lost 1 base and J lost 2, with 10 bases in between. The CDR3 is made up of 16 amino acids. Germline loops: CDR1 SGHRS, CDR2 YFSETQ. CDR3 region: CASSLFGTPGANVLTF. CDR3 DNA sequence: TGCGCCAGCAGCTTGTTTGGGACACCTGGGGCCAACGTCCTGACTTTC.

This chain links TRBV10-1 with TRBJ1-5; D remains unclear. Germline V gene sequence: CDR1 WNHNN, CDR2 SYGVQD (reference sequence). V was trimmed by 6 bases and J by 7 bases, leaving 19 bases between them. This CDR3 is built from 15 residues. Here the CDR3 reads CASSPFLGVGQPQHF. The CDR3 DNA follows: TGCGCCAGCAGCCCATTCCTGGGCGTGGGGCAGCCCCAGCATTTT.

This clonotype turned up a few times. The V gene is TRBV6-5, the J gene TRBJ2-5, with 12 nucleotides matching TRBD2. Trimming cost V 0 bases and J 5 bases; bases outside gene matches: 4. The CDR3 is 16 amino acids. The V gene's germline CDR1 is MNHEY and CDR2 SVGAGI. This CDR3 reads CASSYSGLAGGETQYF. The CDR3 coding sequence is TGTGCCAGCAGTTACTCCGGGCTAGCGGGAGGGGAGACCCAGTACTTC.

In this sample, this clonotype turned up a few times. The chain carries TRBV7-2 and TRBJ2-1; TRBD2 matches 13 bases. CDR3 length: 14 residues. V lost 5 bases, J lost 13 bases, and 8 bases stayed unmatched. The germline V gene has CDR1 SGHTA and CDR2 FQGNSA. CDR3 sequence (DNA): TGTGCCAGCAGCGGACTAGCGGGGGAGCGATATCAGTTCTTC. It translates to CASSGLAGERYQFF.

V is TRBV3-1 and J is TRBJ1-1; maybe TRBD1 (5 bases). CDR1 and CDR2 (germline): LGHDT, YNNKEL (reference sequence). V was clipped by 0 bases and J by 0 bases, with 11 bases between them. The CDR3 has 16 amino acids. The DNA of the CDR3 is TGTGCCAGCAGCCAAGATTGGGGGGAATTGAACACTGAAGCTTTCTTT. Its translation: CASSQDWGELNTEAFF.

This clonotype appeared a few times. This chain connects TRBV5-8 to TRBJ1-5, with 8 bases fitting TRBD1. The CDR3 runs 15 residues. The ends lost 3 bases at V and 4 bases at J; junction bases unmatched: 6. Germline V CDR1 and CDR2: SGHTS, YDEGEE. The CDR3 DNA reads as TGTGCCAGCAGCTCGGGACAGGTAGTGAATCAGCCCCAGCATTTT. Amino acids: CASSSGQVVNQPQHF.

Written as DNA, the CDR3 is TGTGCCAGCAGCCCTAGATTTGGTGGCTACACCTTC. Translating it yields CASSPRFGGYTF. The chain joins TRBV9 to TRBJ1-2; D is ambiguous. This CDR3 is built from 12 residues. Trimming shortened V by 4 bases and J by 7 bases, and 11 bases separated the two germline ends. The germline CDR1 and CDR2 sequences are SGDLS and YYNGEE.

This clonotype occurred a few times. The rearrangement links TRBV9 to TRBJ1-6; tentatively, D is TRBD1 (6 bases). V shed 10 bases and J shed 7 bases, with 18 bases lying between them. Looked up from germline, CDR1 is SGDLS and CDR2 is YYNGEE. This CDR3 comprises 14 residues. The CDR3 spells CASRRDIGNSPLHF. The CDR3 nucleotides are TGTGCCTCCCGCCGGGACATCGGCAATTCACCCCTCCACTTT.

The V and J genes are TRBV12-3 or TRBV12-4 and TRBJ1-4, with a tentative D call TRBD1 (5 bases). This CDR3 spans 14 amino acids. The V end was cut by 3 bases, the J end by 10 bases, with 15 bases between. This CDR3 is CASSFPSQRGKLFF. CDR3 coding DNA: TGTGCCAGCAGTTTCCCTTCGCAAAGGGGAAAACTGTTTTTT.

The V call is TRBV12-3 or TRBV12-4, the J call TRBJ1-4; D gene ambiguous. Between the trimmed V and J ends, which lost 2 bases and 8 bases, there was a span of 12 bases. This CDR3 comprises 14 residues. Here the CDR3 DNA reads TGTGCCAGCAGTTTAAGAGATGGCGGAGAAAAACTGTTTTTT. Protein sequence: CASSLRDGGEKLFF.

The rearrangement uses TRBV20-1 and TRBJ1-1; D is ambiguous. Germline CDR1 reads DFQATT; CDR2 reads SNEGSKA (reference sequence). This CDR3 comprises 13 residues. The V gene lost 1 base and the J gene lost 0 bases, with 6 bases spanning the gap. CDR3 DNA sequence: TGCAGTGCTAGAGTTCAGTTGAACACTGAAGCTTTCTTT. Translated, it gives CSARVQLNTEAFF.

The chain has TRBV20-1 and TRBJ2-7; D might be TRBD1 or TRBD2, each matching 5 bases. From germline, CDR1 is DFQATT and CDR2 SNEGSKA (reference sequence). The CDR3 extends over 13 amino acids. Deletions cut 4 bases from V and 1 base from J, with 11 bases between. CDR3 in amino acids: CSATGTDSYEQYV. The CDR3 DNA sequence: TGCAGTGCTACCGGGACGGATTCCTACGAGCAGTACGTC.

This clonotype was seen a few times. The CDR3 sequence: CASSLGGQGPDTQYF. CDR3 DNA: TGCGCCAGCAGCTTGGGGGGACAGGGGCCAGATACGCAGTATTTT. The chain couples TRBV5-1 to TRBJ2-3; 10 bases align to TRBD1. The CDR3 covers 15 residues. CDR1 and CDR2 from the germline V gene are SGHRS and YFSETQ. Losses at the gene ends were 0 bases for V and 4 bases for J; bases not matched to a gene: 2. Supplemented by reference TRBV5-1 and TRBJ2-3, the full variable domain reads KAGVTQTPRYLIKTRGQQVTLSCSPISGHRSVSWYQQTPGQGLQFLFEYFSETQRNKGNFPGRFSGRQFSNSRSEMNVSTLELGDSALYLCASSLGGQGPDTQYFGPGTRLTVL.

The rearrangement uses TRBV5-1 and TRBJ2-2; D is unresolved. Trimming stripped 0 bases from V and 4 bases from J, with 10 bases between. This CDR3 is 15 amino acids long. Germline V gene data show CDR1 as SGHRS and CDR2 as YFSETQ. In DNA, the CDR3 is TGCGCCAGCAGCTTGGTCGACCGTTCCACCGGGGAGCTGTTTTTT. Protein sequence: CASSLVDRSTGELFF. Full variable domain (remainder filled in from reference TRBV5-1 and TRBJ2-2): KAGVTQTPRYLIKTRGQQVTLSCSPISGHRSVSWYQQTPGQGLQFLFEYFSETQRNKGNFPGRFSGRQFSNSRSEMNVSTLELGDSALYLCASSLVDRSTGELFFGEGSRLTVL.

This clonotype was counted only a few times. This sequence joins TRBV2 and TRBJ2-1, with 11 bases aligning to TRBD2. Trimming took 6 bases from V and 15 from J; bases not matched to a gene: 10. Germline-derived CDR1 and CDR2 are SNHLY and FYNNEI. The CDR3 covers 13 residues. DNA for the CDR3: TGTGCCAGCAGGGTCGGACTAGCGGGCGTCTGGTTCTTC. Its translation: CASRVGLAGVWFF.

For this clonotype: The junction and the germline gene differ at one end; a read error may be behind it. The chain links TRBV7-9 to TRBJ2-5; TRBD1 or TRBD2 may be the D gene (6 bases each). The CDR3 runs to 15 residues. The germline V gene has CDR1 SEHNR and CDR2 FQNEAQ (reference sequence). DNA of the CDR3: TGTGCCAGCAGCTTAACCTCCAGGGGAGGAGAGACCCAGTGCTTC. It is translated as CASSLTSRGGETQCF.